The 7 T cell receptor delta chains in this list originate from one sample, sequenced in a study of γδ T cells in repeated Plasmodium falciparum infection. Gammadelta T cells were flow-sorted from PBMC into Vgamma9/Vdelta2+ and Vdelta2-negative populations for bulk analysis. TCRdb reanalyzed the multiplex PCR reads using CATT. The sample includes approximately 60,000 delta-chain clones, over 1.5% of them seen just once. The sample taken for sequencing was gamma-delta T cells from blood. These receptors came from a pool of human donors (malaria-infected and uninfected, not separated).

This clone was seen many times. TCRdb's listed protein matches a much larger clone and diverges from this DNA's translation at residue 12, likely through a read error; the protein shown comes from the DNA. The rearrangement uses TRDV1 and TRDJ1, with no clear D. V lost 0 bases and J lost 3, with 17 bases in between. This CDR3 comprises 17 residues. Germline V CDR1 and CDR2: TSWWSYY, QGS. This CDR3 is CALGELAPLRDADKLIF. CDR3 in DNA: TGTGCTCTTGGGGAACTAGCGCCACTAAGAGACGCCGATAAACTCATCTTT.

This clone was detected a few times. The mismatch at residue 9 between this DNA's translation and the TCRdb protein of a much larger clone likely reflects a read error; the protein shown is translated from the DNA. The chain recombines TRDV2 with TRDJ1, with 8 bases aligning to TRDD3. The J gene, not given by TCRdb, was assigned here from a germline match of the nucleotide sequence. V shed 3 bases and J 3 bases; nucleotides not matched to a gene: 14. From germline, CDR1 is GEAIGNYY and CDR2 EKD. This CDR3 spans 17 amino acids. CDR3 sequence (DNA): TGTGCCTGTGACCCATCACGCACGAGGGGATACCCCGATAAACTCATCTTT. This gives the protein CACDPSRTRGYPDKLIF.

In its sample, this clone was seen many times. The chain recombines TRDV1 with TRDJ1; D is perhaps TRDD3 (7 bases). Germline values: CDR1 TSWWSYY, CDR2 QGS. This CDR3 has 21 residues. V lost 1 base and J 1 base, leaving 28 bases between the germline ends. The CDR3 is CALGEPSFPSYWGYPTDKLIF. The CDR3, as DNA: TGTGCTCTTGGGGAACCTTCCTTCCCTTCATACTGGGGATATCCCACCGATAAACTCATCTTT.

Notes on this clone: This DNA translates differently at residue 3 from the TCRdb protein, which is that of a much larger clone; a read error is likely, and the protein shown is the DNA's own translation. CDR3 sequence reads: CAHGSPFSDKLIF. The CDR3 coding sequence is TGTGCTCATGGGTCCCCCTTCTCCGATAAACTCATCTTT. The J gene is TRDJ1, the V gene TRDV1, with a tentative D call TRDD2 (5 bases). The CDR3 extends over 13 amino acids. Germline V lookup: CDR1 TSWWSYY, CDR2 QGS.

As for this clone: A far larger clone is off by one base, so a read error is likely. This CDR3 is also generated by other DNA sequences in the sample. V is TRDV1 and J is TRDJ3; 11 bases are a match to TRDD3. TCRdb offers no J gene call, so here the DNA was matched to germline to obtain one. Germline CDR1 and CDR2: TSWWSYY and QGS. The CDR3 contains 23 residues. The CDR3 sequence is CALGERSLLGLGDTVWDTRQMFF. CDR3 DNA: TGTGCTCTTGGGGAAAGGTCCCTCTTGGGTCTGGGGGATACAGTCTGGGACACCCGGCAGATGTTTTTC.

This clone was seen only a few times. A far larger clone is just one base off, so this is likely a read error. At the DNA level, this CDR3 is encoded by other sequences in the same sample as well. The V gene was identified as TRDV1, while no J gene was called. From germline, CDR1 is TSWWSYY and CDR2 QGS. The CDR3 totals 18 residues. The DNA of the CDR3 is TGTGCTCTTGGGAATTGGCCTTCCCACCCCCTTAACACCGATAAGCTCATCTTT. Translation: CALGNWPSHPLNTDKLIF.

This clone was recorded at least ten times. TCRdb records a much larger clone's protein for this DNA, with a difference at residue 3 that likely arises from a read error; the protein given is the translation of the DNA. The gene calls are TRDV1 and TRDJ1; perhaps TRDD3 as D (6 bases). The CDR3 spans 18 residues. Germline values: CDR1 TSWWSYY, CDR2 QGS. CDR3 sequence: CAPGEYVASAPYTDKLIF. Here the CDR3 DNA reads TGTGCTCCTGGGGAATACGTAGCTTCGGCCCCGTACACCGATAAACTCATCTTT.